This T cell receptor beta chain was retrieved from a study of blood T cells in healthy people across ages. Study at large: T cells yielded about one barcoded beta molecule per two cells through template switching.

Study-wide results and caveats: In older individuals, TCR beta diversity per million T cells was lower, falling roughly linearly with age.

A note on this clonotype: Antigen unknown.

PCR was performed a second time for 7 to 11 cycles using a sample-barcoded 5' primer and a J-beta primer mix. Each cDNA molecule received a tag from a template-switch adaptor that had 12 random nucleotides. MiXCR, applied by TCRdb to the 5' RACE reads, yields one record per CDR3 protein. This sample has some 900,000 distinct CDR3 sequences, with roughly 48% found just once. Every donor gave about 9 milliliters of peripheral blood. Sequencing was carried out using blood. This TCR was sampled from a man aged 30 to 39 in good health.

CDR3 sequence reads: CASSSDREDEKLFF. The DNA for the CDR3 is TGTGCCAGCAGCTCCGACAGGGAGGATGAAAAACTGTTTTTT. The chain employs TRBV7-9 and TRBJ1-4, with 7 bases matching TRBD1. There are 14 residues in the CDR3. The V segment lost 4 bases and the J segment 6 bases; nucleotides outside the gene matches: 5. The germline CDR1 and CDR2 sequences are SEHNR and FQNEAQ (reference sequence).